The rows below give T cell receptor beta chains drawn from one sample of a study of technical replicates of blood from a handful of donors. Sequencing used immunoSEQ multiplex PCR; TCRdb keeps in-frame clones, though not all of them. The table records about 88,000 clones, around 94% of them present only once. Sequenced material: T cells isolated from PBMCs. These receptors were collected from a human donor in good health. Both conserved end residues are part of each CDR3. The D gene is left open where the match is weak.

j_call,v_call,d_call,cdr3_nt,cdr3_aa
TRBJ1-2,TRBV9,TRBD1,TGTGCCAGCAGCGTAGACAGGGGGTCCTTCCGCTTC,CASSVDRGSFRF
TRBJ2-7,TRBV6-1,TRBD2,TGTGCCAGCAGTGAATTTTCGGGAGGGGGGAGCGAGCAGTACTTC,CASSEFSGGGSEQYF
TRBJ1-1,TRBV27,TRBD1,TGTGCCAGCAGTTCTTGGACAGGCTTGAACACTGAAGCTTTCTTT,CASSSWTGLNTEAFF
TRBJ2-1,TRBV4-1,-,TGCGCCAGCAGCCTTCCGAGGGTGGAGGGCCGGAATGAGCAGTTCTTC,CASSLPRVEGRNEQFF
TRBJ2-7,TRBV7-6,TRBD2,TGTGCCAGCAGCTTTGAGAGGGAGGGTTACTACGAGCAGTACTTC,CASSFEREGYYEQYF
TRBJ2-7,TRBV12-2,-,TGTGCAAGTCGCTTAGTCCGACGGGTCCGAAGGCGTTTCTTC,CASRLVRRVRRRFF
TRBJ2-5,TRBV28,TRBD2,TGTGCCAGCCGTAGCGGGATAAAGACCCAGTACTTC,CASRSGIKTQYF
TRBJ2-5,TRBV28,TRBD2,TGTGCCAGCAGTTTTATTACGGGGGGTGCGGGAGCCGCGGAGACCCAGTACTTC,CASSFITGGAGAAETQYF
TRBJ1-2,TRBV2,-,TGTGCCAGCAGTGAAAGGGGACTAGCAGGAACCTTCTATGGCTACACCTTC,CASSERGLAGTFYGYTF
TRBJ1-2,TRBV9,TRBD1,TGTGCCAGCAGCGTTACAGGGGGTTGGGGCTACACCTTC,CASSVTGGWGYTF
TRBJ1-5,TRBV19,TRBD1,TGTGCCAGTAGTATCGGTGAAGACAGGGGGGACCAGCCCCAGCATTTT,CASSIGEDRGDQPQHF
TRBJ1-6,TRBV6-1,-,TGTGCCAGCAGTGAAGCGGGGGCTGTTTATAATTCACCCCTCCACTTT,CASSEAGAVYNSPLHF
TRBJ2-7,TRBV25-1,TRBD1,TGTGCCAGCAGTGAATATAGGGACAGGGGCGAGCAGTACTTC,CASSEYRDRGEQYF
TRBJ1-3,TRBV5-1,-,TGCGCCAGCAGCCCGGGGGGGGGCTCTGGAAACACCATATATTTT,CASSPGGGSGNTIYF